This TCR beta chain was identified during a study of blood T cells in healthy people across ages (dated by TCRdb to the mid-2010s). Some background on the complete study: In model experiments, template switching captured about one uniquely barcoded TCR beta cDNA molecule for every two T cells. Using deep sequencing normalized with unique cDNA molecular identifiers, the study measured how TCR beta repertoire diversity changes with age. Four age groups were formed from the donors: young (average about 15 years), middle-aged (more than 35), aged (roughly 59) and long-lived (around 82). Donors of different ages were randomly distributed across sequencing lanes to avoid experimental bias. Using the same blood draw, the study looked at two additional independent replicas of 1 million unique cDNA reads for two donors, one aged 18 to 29 and the other aged 80 or older. Study-level results and caveats: Total diversity estimates from one million sequenced T cells were considered lower bounds and underestimates. As age increased, observed TCR beta diversity per million T cells dropped in a roughly linear way, and a significant reduction was already evident by age 40. The long-lived group showed more naive CD4+ T cells, fewer expanded clones and increased TCR diversity than the aged group, suggesting age selection. Because the CMV infection status of the donors was unknown, age-related changes in expanded clonotypes may potentially have been confounded. Bulk unsorted PBMC profiling prevented conclusive comparison of naive and antigen-experienced compartments. The percentage of naive T cells measured by flow cytometry correlated strongly with observed TCR beta diversity.

Donors were 40 or so systemically healthy Caucasian individuals from Russia aged roughly 6 to 100 years. Each donor gave approximately 10 milliliters of peripheral blood, collected into EDTA-treated Vacutainer tubes. Ficoll-Paque density-gradient centrifugation was used to isolate PBMCs, with at least 6.5 million per sample. Trizol reagent was used to extract total RNA from the PBMCs, yielding at least 6 micrograms per sample. For every donor, flow cytometry on a PBMC aliquot measured the percentage of naive CD45RAhigh/CD27high T cells. As to this clonotype: Its cognate antigen has yet to be identified. Base quality data are lacking; no much larger clone is found one base away.

Receptor libraries were prepared by 5' RACE. Sequencer: Illumina HiSeq 2500. A second about 7 to 11 cycle PCR used a sample-barcoded 5' primer and a J-beta primer mix. A unique molecular identifier was introduced onto each TCR beta cDNA molecule by a template-switch 5' adaptor carrying 12 random nucleotides. At least 3 million CDR3-containing paired-end reads were obtained from each sample. First-strand cDNA synthesis was performed from all RNA using the Mint cDNA synthesis kit, with priming by a TRBC-specific oligonucleotide. After uracil-DNA glycosylase treatment, a first 18-cycle PCR used universal primers M1SS and BC2_uni_R on all cDNA. The authors' pipeline ran thus. For normalization, 1 million high-quality reads, each with a distinct molecular identifier, were randomly selected from each sample. Reads with shared molecular identifiers were discarded instead of being binned into consensus sequences. MiTCR, set to a Q25 quality threshold and the strictest error-elimination algorithm, was used for CDR3 identification, clonotype clustering and error correction. A nonparametric unseen species model using Euler transformation provided a lower-bound estimate of total TCR beta diversity. TCRdb reprocessing: public reads trimmed at Q25 with fastp, clones called with MiXCR, in-frame beta chains kept. Records with the same CDR3 protein are collapsed into one entry carrying the most frequent genes and DNA. TCRdb assigned the V and J calls; the authors' analysis was not used. The sample yields some 710,000 distinct CDR3 sequences; 22% were counted once. Clones ranked in the top ten supply 22% of the sample.

A distance of 11 bases separates the germline ends of V and J, which lose 5 bases and 2 bases respectively. Looking up the germline V gene yields CDR1 KGHSH and CDR2 LQKENI. The CDR3 spans 14 residues, from the cysteine through the phenylalanine. Here the CDR3 DNA is all that survives: 42 bases in frame from base 1. Material: blood. This TCR was sampled from a man aged 70 or older in good health. The V gene is TRBV18 and the J gene is TRBJ2-3; TRBD2 is possibly the D segment (6 matching bases). This receptor has the CDR3 CASSAGLHTDTQYF. Read as DNA, the sequence is TGTGCCAGCTCAGCGGGACTTCACACAGATACGCAGTATTTT.